Presented here are 25 T cell receptor beta chains from one specimen sequenced in a study of metastatic and nonmetastatic thyroid tumors. Prior to thyroid surgery, none of the patients had received any treatment. MiXCR re-clonotyped the PCR reads for TCRdb. The table shows approximately 41,000 clones, with 20% to 25% occurring only once. The sample consisted of tumor tissue. These receptors were obtained from a female donor with papillary thyroid cancer or a benign thyroid nodule (not recorded which). Some clones in this sample may be carry-over from other donors' samples.

The rearrangement links TRBV13 to TRBJ1-2, with 9 bases that match TRBD1. V trimming: 7 bases; J trimming: 8 bases; junction bases outside the gene matches: 11. This CDR3 comprises 14 residues. Germline CDR1 is PRHDT and CDR2 is FYEKMQ (reference sequence). The DNA for the CDR3 is TGTGCCAGCACCAATACACGGGACAGGGACGGCTACACCTTC. Translated, it gives CASTNTRDRDGYTF. Based on the CDR3 plus reference TRBV13 and TRBJ1-2, the full variable domain is AAGVIQSPRHLIKEKRETATLKCYPIPRHDTVYWYQQGPGQDPQFLISFYEKMQSDKGSIPDRFSAQQFSDYHSELNMSSLELGDSALYFCASTNTRDRDGYTFGSGTRLTVV.

By share of the sample, this clone is medium-sized. The chain links TRBV20-1 to TRBJ1-2, with TRBD1 matching over 9 bases. CDR3 length: 14 residues. Trimming removed 2 bases from V and 4 bases from J; junction bases left unmatched: 5. CDR1 is DFQATT, CDR2 SNEGSKA, per germline (reference sequence). CDR3 DNA sequence: TGCAGTGCTAGAAGACAGGGGGGTAGCTATGGCTACACCTTC. This codes for CSARRQGGSYGYTF.

In its sample, this clone was seen many times. The chain combines TRBV7-8 with TRBJ2-7; 7 bases align to TRBD1. V lost 5 bases, J lost 2 bases, and 12 bases stayed unmatched. The CDR3 contains 16 residues. Germline V CDR1 and CDR2: SGHVS, FQNEAQ. CDR3 bases: TGTGCCAGCAGCCCTAGGACAGGCGGTGTGACCTACGAGCAGTACTTC. This sequence encodes CASSPRTGGVTYEQYF.

This clone was observed a handful of times. The chain is built from TRBV6-1 and TRBJ1-5; no clear D gene. This CDR3 contains 15 residues. V was clipped by 6 bases and J by 5 bases, with 17 bases between them. From germline, CDR1 is MNHNS and CDR2 SASEGT. Here the CDR3 DNA reads TGTGCCAGCAGCTACCCACCTTGGAGCGATCAGCCCCAGCATTTT. This gives the protein CASSYPPWSDQPQHF.

Of note for this clone: One junction end disagrees with the germline gene, perhaps due to a read error. The chain couples TRBV20-1 to TRBJ1-6; 7 bases are shared with TRBD1. CDR3 length equals 16 residues. Germline lookup yields CDR1 DFQATT and CDR2 SNEGSKA (reference sequence). Here the CDR3 DNA reads TGCAGTGACTCGAACGGACAGGCCTCCGTTAATTCACCCCTCGACTTT. Translated, it gives CSDSNGQASVNSPLDF.

This clone was picked up many times. The gene calls are TRBV4-1 and TRBJ2-1; 12 nucleotides agree with TRBD2. Per the germline V gene, CDR1 is MGHRA and CDR2 is YSYEKL. Trimming at V came to 3 bases and at J to 6 bases, leaving 3 bases not matched to a gene. The CDR3 extends over 15 amino acids. The CDR3 sequence is CASSQLLAGGNEQFF. The CDR3 bases are TGCGCCAGCAGCCAGTTACTAGCGGGAGGCAATGAGCAGTTCTTC.

With respect to this clone: Without the conserved terminal phenylalanine or tryptophan, this CDR3 likely stems from a read error. V gene TRBV15 combines with J gene TRBJ2-3, with 10 bases matching TRBD2. The V gene's germline CDR1 is LNHNV and CDR2 YYDKDF (reference sequence). The CDR3 has 18 amino acids. V lost 0 bases and J lost 3; bases outside the gene matches: 9. CDR3 nucleotides: TGTGCCACCAGCAGAGATGGAAATAGCGGGGGGAGTACAGATACGCAGTATTCT. This codes for CATSRDGNSGGSTDTQYS.

This clone has ten or more counts. Other DNA sequences in the sample encode the same CDR3. This sequence joins TRBV9 and TRBJ2-2; no clear D. V was pared by 0 bases and J by 6 bases, with 3 bases between. This CDR3 spans 12 amino acids. Germline V CDR1 and CDR2: SGDLS, YYNGEE. The CDR3 sequence is CASSVAAGELFF. The CDR3, as DNA: TGTGCCAGCAGCGTAGCCGCCGGGGAGCTGTTTTTT.

This clone occurred many times. One end of the junction is discordant with germline, which a read error may explain. The V and J genes are TRBV4-2 and TRBJ1-5; D gene uncertain. CDR1 and CDR2 (germline): LGHNA, YNFKEQ. The CDR3 contains 15 residues. The CDR3, as DNA: TGTGTCAGCAGCCAGACGTCTCAGAGCAATCAGCCCCAGCATTTT. Protein: CVSSQTSQSNQPQHF.

The sample holds a few counts of this clone. The chain has TRBV12-3 or TRBV12-4 and TRBJ2-2; possibly TRBD1 for D (6 bases). This CDR3 is built from 16 residues. Trimming cost V 5 bases and J 6 bases, with 19 bases left between them. CDR3 coding DNA: TGTGCCAGCAGTGACCTGGGGGCCCTTGGGGCCGGGGAGCTGTTTTTT. Protein product: CASSDLGALGAGELFF.

The gene calls are TRBV6-2 or TRBV6-3 and TRBJ2-3; the D gene is possibly TRBD2 (5 bases). In germline, CDR1 is MNHEY, CDR2 SVGEGT. Trimming left V 6 bases short and J 2 bases short, with 18 bases between. This CDR3 spans 16 amino acids. CDR3: CASREIPLRDTDTQYF. CDR3 bases: TGTGCCAGCAGGGAAATCCCCTTGAGGGACACAGATACGCAGTATTTT.

This clone was seen repeatedly, ten times or more. Other DNA variants within this sample encode the same CDR3. The chain couples TRBV20-1 to TRBJ2-7, with a possible D match to TRBD2 (7 bases). Germline CDR1 is DFQATT and CDR2 is SNEGSKA (reference sequence). The V end was cut by 0 bases, the J end by 0 bases, with 12 bases between. CDR3 length equals 15 residues. CDR3 residues: CSARDRGGGSYEQYF. The CDR3 DNA reads as TGCAGTGCTAGAGATCGGGGAGGGGGCTCCTACGAGCAGTACTTC.

This clone turned up a few times. The chain links TRBV6-1 to TRBJ1-2; D perhaps matches TRBD1 (6 bases). V was cut by 6 bases and J by 5 bases, with 16 bases left in between. Germline V CDR1 and CDR2: MNHNS, SASEGT. The CDR3 is 14 residues long. CDR3 residues: CASSPQGSVYGYTF. CDR3 sequence (DNA): TGTGCCAGCAGCCCACAGGGATCTGTATATGGCTACACCTTC.

V is TRBV4-3 and J is TRBJ2-3, with D perhaps matching TRBD2 (6 bases). This CDR3 spans 14 amino acids. V lost 0 bases and J lost 5, with 9 bases in between. Germline-derived CDR1 and CDR2 are LGHNA and YSLEER. This CDR3 reads CASSQERGGDTQYF. The CDR3 region has the DNA TGCGCCAGCAGCCAAGAACGGGGAGGAGATACGCAGTATTTT.

The genes are TRBV29-1 and TRBJ1-1; D is perhaps TRBD1 (5 bases). CDR3 size: 11 residues. Trimming cost V 0 bases and J 11 bases, with 10 bases left between them. Germline lookup yields CDR1 SQVTM and CDR2 ANQGSEA. Here the CDR3 DNA reads TGCAGCGTTGAAGATCCCGGGGGGGCTTTCTTT. Translation: CSVEDPGGAFF.

This clone turned up a few times. The chain links TRBV18 to TRBJ1-1, with 7 bases aligning to TRBD1. This CDR3 region has 12 residues. Unmatched junction bases numbered 4, after V lost 4 bases and J lost 8 bases. Germline CDR1 reads KGHSH; CDR2 reads LQKENI. CDR3 amino acids: CASSHYRGEAFF. The CDR3 DNA reads as TGTGCCAGCTCACACTACAGGGGAGAAGCTTTCTTT.

The chain employs TRBV13 and TRBJ2-5; perhaps TRBD2 as D (5 bases). CDR3 length: 15 amino acids. V was shortened by 2 bases and J by 1 base, with 11 bases between the two germline ends. CDR1 is PRHDT, CDR2 FYEKMQ, per germline (reference sequence). CDR3 DNA: TGTGCCAGCAGCTTACTGGGAGAAGGCCAAGAGACCCAGTACTTC. Its protein product is CASSLLGEGQETQYF.

At least ten counts were recorded for this clone. A much more abundant neighbour one base away suggests this may be a read error. This chain joins TRBV25-1 and TRBJ1-6; no firm D call. From germline, CDR1 is MGHDK and CDR2 SYGVNS. The CDR3 runs to 13 residues. V gave up 4 bases and J gave up 11 bases, with 12 bases separating them. The CDR3 loop is CASSGRLDPPLHF. DNA for the CDR3: TGTGCCAGCAGTGGACGTTTAGATCCACCCCTCCACTTT. The variable domain in full, with the rest retrieved from reference TRBV25-1 and TRBJ1-6, is EADIYQTPRYLVIGTGKKITLECSQTMGHDKMYWYQQDPGMELHLIHYSYGVNSTEKGDLSSESTVSRIRTEHFPLTLESARPSHTSQYLCASSGRLDPPLHFGNGTRLTVT.

This clone showed up just a few times. The chain uses TRBV27 and TRBJ2-7, with no clear D. CDR1 MNHEY and CDR2 SMNVEV come from the germline V gene (reference sequence). The CDR3 is 13 residues long. Trimming shortened V by 5 bases and J by 0 bases, and 8 bases separated the two germline ends. The CDR3 DNA reads as TGTGCCAGCAGTCCCCTGAACTCCTACGAGCAGTACTTC. As protein: CASSPLNSYEQYF.

This chain joins TRBV19 and TRBJ1-4, with TRBD1 as a possible D gene (5 bases). Germline V gene lookup returns CDR1 LNHDA and CDR2 SQIVND (reference sequence). Trimming took 3 bases from V and 6 from J, leaving 11 bases between them. The CDR3 extends over 14 amino acids. CDR3 nucleotides: TGTGCCAGTAGTATTTGGCAGGGCGATGAAAAACTGTTTTTT. Protein sequence: CASSIWQGDEKLFF.

This clone showed up many times. The genes are TRBV20-1 and TRBJ2-1; a possible D gene is TRBD2 (6 bases). The CDR3 spans 16 residues. Germline loops: CDR1 DFQATT, CDR2 SNEGSKA (reference sequence). Trimming took 0 bases from V and 6 from J, leaving 18 bases between them. For the CDR3, the DNA is TGCAGTGCTAGAGATCCCGAGCGGGCGCCCCCCAATGAGCAGTTCTTC. Protein product: CSARDPERAPPNEQFF.

At least ten counts were recorded for this clone. The V call is TRBV6-2 or TRBV6-3, the J call TRBJ1-1, with TRBD1 as a possible D gene (6 bases). The CDR3 has 13 residues. CDR1 is MNHEY, CDR2 SVGEGT, per germline. V lost 5 bases and J lost 5, with 12 bases in between. The CDR3 protein is CASSTGSGTEAFF. For the CDR3, the DNA is TGTGCCAGCAGTACAGGGTCGGGGACTGAAGCTTTCTTT.

This clone was seen many times. V and J are TRBV7-8 and TRBJ2-2; D may be TRBD2 (6 bases). Germline loops: CDR1 SGHVS, CDR2 FQNEAQ. CDR3 length equals 13 residues. Trimming cost V 5 bases and J 7 bases, with 11 bases left between them. The CDR3 DNA is TGTGCCAGCAGCCGGGAGCGGGTCGGGGAGCTGTTTTTT. It is translated as CASSRERVGELFF.

In its sample, this clone ranks as medium-sized (0.01 to 0.1%). The chain is built from TRBV3-1 and TRBJ2-7; 9 bases map to TRBD1. Losses at the gene ends were 7 bases for V and 4 bases for J; bases not matched to a gene: 5. Germline-derived CDR1 and CDR2 are LGHDT and YNNKEL (reference sequence). This CDR3 is 13 amino acids long. The CDR3 DNA is TGTGCCAGCAAACAGGGGGCGGAATACGAGCAGTACTTC. Translating gives CASKQGAEYEQYF.

This sequence joins TRBV5-6 and TRBJ1-1, with D unclear. The germline CDR1 and CDR2 sequences are SGHDT and YYEEEE. The CDR3 length is 11 residues. The ends were cut back, 4 bases at V and 6 bases at J, with 7 bases in the middle. The DNA for the CDR3 is TGTGCCAGCAGCACGTGGGCTGAAGCTTTCTTT. It codes for CASSTWAEAFF.